What follows are 5 T cell receptor beta chains derived from one specimen sequenced in a study of T-cell reconstitution after alpha-beta-depleted transplantation in children. A TCRbeta library incorporating unique molecular identifiers was prepared. TCRdb itself ran the PCR reads through MiXCR, one entry per CDR3 protein. The sample contains hundreds of thousands of distinct CDR3 sequences, roughly 15% of which appear only once. The source material was PBMCs from the stem cell graft donor, sampled from the stem cell graft. The receptors here all came from a human donor who donated a stem cell graft to a child with acute myeloid leukemia.

This clonotype was found many times. The CDR3 spells CASRSGRTDTQYF. The CDR3 DNA follows: TGTGCCAGCAGGTCAGGGAGAACAGATACGCAGTATTTT. The chain uses TRBV7-9 and TRBJ2-3; D could derive from TRBD1 or TRBD2 (5 bases each). V was trimmed by 6 bases and J by 3 bases, leaving 10 bases between them. Germline V gene lookup returns CDR1 SEHNR and CDR2 FQNEAQ (reference sequence). This CDR3 contains 13 residues. Complete variable domain (other parts from reference TRBV7-9 and TRBJ2-3): DTGVSQNPRHKITKRGQNVTFRCDPISEHNRLYWYRQTLGQGPEFLTYFQNEAQLEKSRLLSDRFSAERPKGSFSTLEIQRTEQGDSAMYLCASRSGRTDTQYFGPGTRLTVL.

This sequence joins TRBV14 and TRBJ2-7; D call uncertain. Trimming shortened V by 2 bases and J by 7 bases, and 9 bases separated the two germline ends. The CDR3 consists of 12 residues. CDR1 SGHDN and CDR2 FVKESK come from the germline V gene. CDR3 sequence: CASSQRHGEQYV. The CDR3 region has the DNA TGTGCCAGCAGCCAACGTCACGGGGAGCAGTACGTC.

There are many counts of this clonotype. The rearrangement joins TRBV12-3 or TRBV12-4 to TRBJ2-5; D call uncertain. Between the trimmed V and J ends, which lost 0 bases and 7 bases, there was a span of 12 bases. The CDR3 has 14 residues. CDR3 residues: CASSLAGSPGTQYF. CDR3 sequence (DNA): TGTGCCAGCAGTTTAGCCGGTAGCCCTGGGACCCAGTACTTC.

The sample holds a few counts of this clonotype. This sequence joins TRBV7-3 and TRBJ2-6, with D possibly matching TRBD1 (5 bases). With 5 bases removed from V and 0 bases from J, the gap between germline ends came to 14 bases. CDR3 length: 17 amino acids. Germline V gives CDR1 SGHTA, CDR2 FQGTGA. CDR3 coding DNA: TGTGCCAGCAGCCGAACAGGACGGACCTCTGGGGCCAACGTCCTGACTTTC. This codes for CASSRTGRTSGANVLTF.

This clonotype came up many times. The chain links TRBV12-3 or TRBV12-4 to TRBJ2-1, with a possible D match to TRBD2 (5 bases). The CDR3 loop spans 14 amino acids. V gave up 2 bases and J gave up 7 bases, with 12 bases separating them. The CDR3 sequence: CASSLSTEGNEQFF. CDR3 DNA: TGTGCCAGCAGTTTATCCACAGAGGGAAATGAGCAGTTCTTC.